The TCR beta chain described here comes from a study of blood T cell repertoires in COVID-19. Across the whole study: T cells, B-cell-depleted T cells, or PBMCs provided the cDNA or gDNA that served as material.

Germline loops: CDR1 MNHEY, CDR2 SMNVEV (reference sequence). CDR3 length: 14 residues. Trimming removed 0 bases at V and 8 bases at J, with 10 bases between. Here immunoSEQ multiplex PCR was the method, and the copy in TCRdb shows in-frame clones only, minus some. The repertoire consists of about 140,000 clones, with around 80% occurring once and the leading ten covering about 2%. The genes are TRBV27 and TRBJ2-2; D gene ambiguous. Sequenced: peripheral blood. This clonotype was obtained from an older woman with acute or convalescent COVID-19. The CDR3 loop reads CASSLSALVGELFF. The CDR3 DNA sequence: TGTGCCAGCAGTTTATCGGCCCTCGTAGGGGAGCTGTTTTTT.